This record looks at one TCR beta chain sequence and its context. Some clones are missing from TCRdb's copy, which holds only in-frame ones; the method was immunoSEQ multiplex PCR. Here the sample spans approximately 82,000 clones, 93% being singletons. These data come from a study of control samples from healthy donors and cancer patients. Trimming removed 8 bases at V and 4 bases at J, with 15 bases between. This CDR3 spans 14 amino acids. In germline, CDR1 is MNHEY, CDR2 SVGAGI. This chain links TRBV6-5 with TRBJ1-5; D is undetermined. Sequenced input: PBMCs. The origin of this receptor is a woman aged 40-49 years with lung cancer. The DNA of the CDR3 is TGTGCCAGCTCCGGCGCGGGGAAAAATCAGCCCCAGCATTTT. Translated, it gives CASSGAGKNQPQHF.